The present T cell receptor (beta chain) was sequenced within a study of response to subunit inactivated influenza vaccine. Broader study findings: Authors suggested that a seasonal influenza vaccination recruits few new T cells each time.

As regards this clonotype: No antigen is known for it.

MiXCR, run by TCRdb on the RT-PCR reads, gives a single entry per CDR3 protein. In the table there are about 780,000 distinct CDR3 sequences, approximately 17% of which are singletons. Germline CDR1 is SGHKS and CDR2 is YYEKEE (reference sequence). The length of the CDR3 is 16 residues. Trimming cost V 0 bases and J 1 base, with 10 bases left between them. This sample comprised PBMCs from blood, obtained roughly 5 days after vaccination. The TCR comes from a man aged 50 to 59 who received an inactivated influenza vaccine. V usage is TRBV5-5 and J usage is TRBJ2-2, with D maybe TRBD2 (6 bases). DNA of the CDR3: TGTGCCAGCAGCTTGGTTGCGGGGCGGAACACCGGGGAGCTGTTTTTT. Translated: CASSLVAGRNTGELFF.